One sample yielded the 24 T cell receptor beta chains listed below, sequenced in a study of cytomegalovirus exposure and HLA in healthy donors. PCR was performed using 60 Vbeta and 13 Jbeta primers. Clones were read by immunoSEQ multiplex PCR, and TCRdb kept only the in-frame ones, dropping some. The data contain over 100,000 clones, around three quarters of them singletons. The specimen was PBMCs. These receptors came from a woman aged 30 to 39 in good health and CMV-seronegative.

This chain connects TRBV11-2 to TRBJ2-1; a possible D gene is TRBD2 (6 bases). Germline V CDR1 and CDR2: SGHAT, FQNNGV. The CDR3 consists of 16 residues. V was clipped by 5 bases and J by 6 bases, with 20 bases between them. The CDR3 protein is CASSVGGKGLFNEQFF. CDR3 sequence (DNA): TGTGCCAGCAGCGTAGGAGGAAAGGGACTTTTCAATGAGCAGTTCTTC.

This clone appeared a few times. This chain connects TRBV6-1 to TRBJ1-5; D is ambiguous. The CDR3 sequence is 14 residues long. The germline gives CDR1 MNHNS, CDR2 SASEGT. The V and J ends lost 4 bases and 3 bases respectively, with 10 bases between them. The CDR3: CASSVGSNNQPQHF. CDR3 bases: TGTGCCAGCAGTGTCGGGAGTAACAATCAGCCCCAGCATTTT.

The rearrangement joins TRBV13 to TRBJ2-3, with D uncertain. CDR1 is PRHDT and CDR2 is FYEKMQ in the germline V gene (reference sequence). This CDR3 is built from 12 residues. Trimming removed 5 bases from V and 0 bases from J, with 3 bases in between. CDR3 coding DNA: TGTGCCAGCAGCCCTAGCACAGATACGCAGTATTTT. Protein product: CASSPSTDTQYF.

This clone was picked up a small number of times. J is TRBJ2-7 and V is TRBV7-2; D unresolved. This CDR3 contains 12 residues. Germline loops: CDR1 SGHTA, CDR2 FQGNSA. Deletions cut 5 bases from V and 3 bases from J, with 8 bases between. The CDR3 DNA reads TGTGCCAGCAGCGTAGTACACTACGAGCAGTACTTC. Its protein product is CASSVVHYEQYF.

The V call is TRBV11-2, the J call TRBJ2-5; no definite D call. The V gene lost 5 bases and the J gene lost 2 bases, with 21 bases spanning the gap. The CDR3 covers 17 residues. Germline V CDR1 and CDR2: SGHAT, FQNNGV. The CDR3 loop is CASSPRPLPLSQETQYF. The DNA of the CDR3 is TGTGCCAGCAGCCCGAGGCCTCTCCCCTTGTCACAAGAGACCCAGTACTTC.

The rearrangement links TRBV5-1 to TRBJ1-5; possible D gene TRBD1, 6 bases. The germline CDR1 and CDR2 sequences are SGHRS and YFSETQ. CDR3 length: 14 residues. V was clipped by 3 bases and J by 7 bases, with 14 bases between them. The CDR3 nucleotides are TGCGCCAGCAGCTCCGAGGGGGAAGGCCAGCCCCAGCATTTT. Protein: CASSSEGEGQPQHF. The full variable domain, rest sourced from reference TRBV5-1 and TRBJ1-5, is KAGVTQTPRYLIKTRGQQVTLSCSPISGHRSVSWYQQTPGQGLQFLFEYFSETQRNKGNFPGRFSGRQFSNSRSEMNVSTLELGDSALYLCASSSEGEGQPQHFGDGTRLSIL.

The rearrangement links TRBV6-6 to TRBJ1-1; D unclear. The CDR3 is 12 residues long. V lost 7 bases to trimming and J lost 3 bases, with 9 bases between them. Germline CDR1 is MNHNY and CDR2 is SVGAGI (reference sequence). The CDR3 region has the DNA TGTGCCAGCACCCACGGTGACACTGAAGCTTTCTTT. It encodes CASTHGDTEAFF.

The CDR3 nucleotides are TGTGCCAGCAGTTTAGGGCACCCGGGAATCTCTGGAAACACCATATATTTT. Translating it yields CASSLGHPGISGNTIYF. The gene calls are TRBV27 and TRBJ1-3; unclear D gene. CDR1 and CDR2 from the germline V gene are MNHEY and SMNVEV (reference sequence). The CDR3 length is 17 residues. Trimming shortened V by 2 bases and J by 0 bases, and 14 bases separated the two germline ends.

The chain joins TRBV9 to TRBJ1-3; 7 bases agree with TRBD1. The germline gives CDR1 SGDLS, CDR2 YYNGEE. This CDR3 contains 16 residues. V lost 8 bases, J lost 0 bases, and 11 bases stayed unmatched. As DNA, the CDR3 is TGTGCCAGGCCCGGTTTTAGGGGGCCCTCTGGAAACACCATATATTTT. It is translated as CARPGFRGPSGNTIYF.

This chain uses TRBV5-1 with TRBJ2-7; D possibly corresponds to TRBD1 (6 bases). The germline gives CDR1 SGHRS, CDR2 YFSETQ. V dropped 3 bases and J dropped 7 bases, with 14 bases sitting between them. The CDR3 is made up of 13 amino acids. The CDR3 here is CASSWGRTREQYF. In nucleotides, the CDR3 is TGCGCCAGCAGCTGGGGGCGCACGCGGGAGCAGTACTTC.

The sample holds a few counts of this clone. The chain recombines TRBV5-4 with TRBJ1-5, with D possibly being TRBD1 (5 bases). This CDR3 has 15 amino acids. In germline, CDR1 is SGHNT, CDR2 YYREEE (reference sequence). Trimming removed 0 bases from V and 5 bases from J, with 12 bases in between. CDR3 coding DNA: TGTGCCAGCAGCTTGGCCCCCGGAGGGGATCAGCCCCAGCATTTT. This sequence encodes CASSLAPGGDQPQHF.

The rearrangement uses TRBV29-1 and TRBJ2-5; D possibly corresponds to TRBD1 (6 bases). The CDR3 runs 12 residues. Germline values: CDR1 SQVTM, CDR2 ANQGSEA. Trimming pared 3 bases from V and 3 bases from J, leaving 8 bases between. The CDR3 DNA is TGCAGCGTTGACCAGGGGAAAGAGACCCAGTACTTC. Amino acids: CSVDQGKETQYF.

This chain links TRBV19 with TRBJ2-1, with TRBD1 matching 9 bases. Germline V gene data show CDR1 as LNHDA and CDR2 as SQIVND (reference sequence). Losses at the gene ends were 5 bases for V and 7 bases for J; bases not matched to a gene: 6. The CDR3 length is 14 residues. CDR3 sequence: CASSPWDRDNEQFF. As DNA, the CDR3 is TGTGCCAGTAGTCCGTGGGACAGGGATAATGAGCAGTTCTTC.

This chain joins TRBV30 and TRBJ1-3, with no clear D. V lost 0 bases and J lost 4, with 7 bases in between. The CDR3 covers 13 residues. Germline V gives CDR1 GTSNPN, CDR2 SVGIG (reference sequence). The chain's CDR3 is CAWSVLVGNTIYF. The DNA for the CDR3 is TGTGCCTGGAGTGTACTCGTGGGAAACACCATATATTTT.

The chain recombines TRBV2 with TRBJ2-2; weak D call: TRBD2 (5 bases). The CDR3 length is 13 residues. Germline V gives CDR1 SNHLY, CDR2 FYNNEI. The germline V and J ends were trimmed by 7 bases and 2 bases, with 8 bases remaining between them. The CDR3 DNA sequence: TGTGCCAGCACAGCGGAAAACACCGGGGAGCTGTTTTTT. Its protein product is CASTAENTGELFF.

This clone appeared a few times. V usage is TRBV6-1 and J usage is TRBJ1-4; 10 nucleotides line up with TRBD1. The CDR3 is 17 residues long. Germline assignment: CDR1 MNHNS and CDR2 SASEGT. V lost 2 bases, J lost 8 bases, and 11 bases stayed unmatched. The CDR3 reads CASSESVIGTGVEKLFF. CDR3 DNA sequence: TGTGCCAGCAGTGAATCTGTTATCGGGACAGGGGTGGAAAAACTGTTTTTT.

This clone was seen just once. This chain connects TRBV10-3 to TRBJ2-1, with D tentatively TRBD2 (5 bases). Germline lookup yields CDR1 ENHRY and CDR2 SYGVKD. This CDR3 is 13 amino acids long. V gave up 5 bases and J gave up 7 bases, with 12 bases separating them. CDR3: CAISPDWSNEQFF. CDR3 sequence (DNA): TGTGCCATCAGTCCGGACTGGAGTAATGAGCAGTTCTTC.

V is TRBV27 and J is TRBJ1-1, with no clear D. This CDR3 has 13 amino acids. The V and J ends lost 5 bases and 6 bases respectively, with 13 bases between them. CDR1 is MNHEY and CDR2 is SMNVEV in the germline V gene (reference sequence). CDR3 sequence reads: CASSPPLPAEAFF. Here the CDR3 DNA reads TGTGCCAGCAGTCCCCCCCTTCCCGCTGAAGCTTTCTTT.

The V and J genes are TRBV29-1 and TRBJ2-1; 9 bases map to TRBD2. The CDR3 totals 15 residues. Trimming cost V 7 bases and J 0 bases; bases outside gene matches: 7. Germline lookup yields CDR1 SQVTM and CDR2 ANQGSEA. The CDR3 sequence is CSASSGSSSYNEQFF. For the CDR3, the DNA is TGCAGCGCCAGTAGCGGGAGTTCCTCCTACAATGAGCAGTTCTTC.

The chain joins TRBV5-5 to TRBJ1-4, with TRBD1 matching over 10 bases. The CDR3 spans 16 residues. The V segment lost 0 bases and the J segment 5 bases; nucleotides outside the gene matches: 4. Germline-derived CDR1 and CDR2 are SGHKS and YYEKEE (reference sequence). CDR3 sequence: CASSLDGGQGNEKLFF. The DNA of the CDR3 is TGTGCCAGCAGCTTGGATGGGGGACAGGGGAATGAAAAACTGTTTTTT. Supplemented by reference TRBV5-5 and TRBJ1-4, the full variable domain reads DAGVTQSPTHLIKTRGQQVTLRCSPISGHKSVSWYQQVLGQGPQFIFQYYEKEERGRGNFPDRFSARQFPNYSSELNVNALLLGDSALYLCASSLDGGQGNEKLFFGSGTQLSVL.

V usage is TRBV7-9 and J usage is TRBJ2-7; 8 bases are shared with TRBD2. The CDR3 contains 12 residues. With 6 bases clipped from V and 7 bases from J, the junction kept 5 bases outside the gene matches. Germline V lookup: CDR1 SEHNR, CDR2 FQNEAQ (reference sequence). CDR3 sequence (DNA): TGTGCCAGCAGTTCCGGGACTAGGGAGCAGTACTTC. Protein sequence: CASSSGTREQYF.

This CDR3 reads CASSQADRGRYYGYTF. DNA for the CDR3: TGCGCCAGCAGCCAAGCGGACAGGGGGCGATACTATGGCTACACCTTC. The V gene is TRBV4-1, the J gene TRBJ1-2, with TRBD1 identical over 11 bases. This CDR3 contains 16 residues. The V segment lost 1 base and the J segment 3 bases; nucleotides outside the gene matches: 4. Germline values: CDR1 MGHRA, CDR2 YSYEKL.

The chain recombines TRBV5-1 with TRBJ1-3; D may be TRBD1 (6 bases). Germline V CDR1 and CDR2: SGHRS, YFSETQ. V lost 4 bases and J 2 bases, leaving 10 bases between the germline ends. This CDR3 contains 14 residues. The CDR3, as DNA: TGCGCCAGCAGCACAGGGATGACTGGAAACACCATATATTTT. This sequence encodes CASSTGMTGNTIYF. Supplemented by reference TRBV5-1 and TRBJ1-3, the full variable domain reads KAGVTQTPRYLIKTRGQQVTLSCSPISGHRSVSWYQQTPGQGLQFLFEYFSETQRNKGNFPGRFSGRQFSNSRSEMNVSTLELGDSALYLCASSTGMTGNTIYFGEGSWLTVV.

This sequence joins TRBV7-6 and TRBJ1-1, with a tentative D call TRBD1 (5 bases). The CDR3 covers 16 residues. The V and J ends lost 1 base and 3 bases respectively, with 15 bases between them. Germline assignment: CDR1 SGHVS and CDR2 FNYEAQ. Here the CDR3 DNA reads TGTGCCAGCAGCTTAGTCCAGTCCGGGGGTTACACTGAAGCTTTCTTT. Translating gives CASSLVQSGGYTEAFF. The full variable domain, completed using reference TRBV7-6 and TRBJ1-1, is GAGVSQSPRYKVTKRGQDVALRCDPISGHVSLYWYRQALGQGPEFLTYFNYEAQQDKSGLPNDRFSAERPEGSISTLTIQRTEQRDSAMYRCASSLVQSGGYTEAFFGQGTRLTVV.